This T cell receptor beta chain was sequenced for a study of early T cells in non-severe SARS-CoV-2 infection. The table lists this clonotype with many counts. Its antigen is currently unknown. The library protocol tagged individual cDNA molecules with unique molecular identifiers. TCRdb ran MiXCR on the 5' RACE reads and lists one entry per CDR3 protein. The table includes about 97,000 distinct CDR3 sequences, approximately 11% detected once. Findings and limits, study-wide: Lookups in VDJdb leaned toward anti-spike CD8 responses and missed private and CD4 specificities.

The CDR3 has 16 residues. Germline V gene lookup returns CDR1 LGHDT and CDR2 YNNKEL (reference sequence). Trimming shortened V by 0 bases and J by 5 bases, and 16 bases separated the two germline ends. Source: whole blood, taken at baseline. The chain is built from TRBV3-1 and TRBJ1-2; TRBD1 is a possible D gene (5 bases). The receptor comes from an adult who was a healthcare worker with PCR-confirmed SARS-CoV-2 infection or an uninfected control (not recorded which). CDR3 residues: CASSQDRRGGRYGYTF. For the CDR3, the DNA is TGTGCCAGCAGCCAAGATCGGCGCGGGGGAAGGTATGGCTACACCTTC.